This TCR beta chain was identified during a study of T-cell memory formation after mild COVID-19. In the case of this clonotype: The antigen remains unidentified.

TCRdb redid the calling of the 5' RACE reads with MiXCR, one entry per CDR3 protein. The sample comprises around 430,000 distinct CDR3 sequences, 16% of which are singletons, and roughly 21% rests with the top ten. The CDR3 covers 14 residues. With 5 bases clipped from V and 5 bases from J, the junction kept 11 bases outside the gene matches. The germline CDR1 and CDR2 sequences are DFQATT and SNEGSKA (reference sequence). Overall study results and limits: Clones contracting over day 15 to 85 were CD4/CD8 balanced, with later expanders leaning CD4+.

Material: PBMCs or a T cell subset sorted from them (not recorded which). The source is a man younger than 30 who had mild COVID-19 (a few samples of this study predate the infection). Cell type and time point are not known. The gene calls are TRBV20-1 and TRBJ1-1; 7 bases align to TRBD1. The CDR3 loop is CSARLRGLGTEAFF. The CDR3 DNA is TGCAGTGCTCGCCTTAGGGGGCTCGGAACTGAAGCTTTCTTT.